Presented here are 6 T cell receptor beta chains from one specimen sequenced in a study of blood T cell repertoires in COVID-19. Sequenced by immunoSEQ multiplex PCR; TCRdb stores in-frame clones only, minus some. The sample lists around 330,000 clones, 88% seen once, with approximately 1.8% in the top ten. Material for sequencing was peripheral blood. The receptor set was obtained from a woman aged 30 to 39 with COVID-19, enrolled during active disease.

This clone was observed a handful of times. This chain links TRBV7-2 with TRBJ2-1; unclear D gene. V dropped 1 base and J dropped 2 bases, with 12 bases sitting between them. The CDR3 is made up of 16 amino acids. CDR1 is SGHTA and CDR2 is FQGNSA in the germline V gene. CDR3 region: CASSLDRLSAYNEQFF. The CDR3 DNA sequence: TGTGCCAGCAGCTTAGATAGGCTAAGCGCCTACAATGAGCAGTTCTTC. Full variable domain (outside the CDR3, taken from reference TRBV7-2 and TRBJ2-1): GAGVSQSPSNKVTEKGKDVELRCDPISGHTALYWYRQSLGQGLEFLIYFQGNSAPDKSGLPSDRFSAERTGGSVSTLTIQRTQQEDSAVYLCASSLDRLSAYNEQFFGPGTRLTVL.

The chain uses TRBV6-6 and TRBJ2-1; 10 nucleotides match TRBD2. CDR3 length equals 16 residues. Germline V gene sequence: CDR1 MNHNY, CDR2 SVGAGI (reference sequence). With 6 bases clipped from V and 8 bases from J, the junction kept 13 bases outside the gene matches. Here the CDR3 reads CASRALLAGGGDEQFF. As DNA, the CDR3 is TGTGCCAGCAGGGCCCTTTTAGCGGGGGGCGGCGATGAGCAGTTCTTC.

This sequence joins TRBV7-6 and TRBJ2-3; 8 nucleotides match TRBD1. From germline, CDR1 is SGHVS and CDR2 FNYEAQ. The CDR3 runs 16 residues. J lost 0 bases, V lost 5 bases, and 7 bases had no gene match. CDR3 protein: CASSQSGGLSTDTQYF. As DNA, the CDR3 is TGTGCCAGCAGCCAATCAGGGGGCCTAAGCACAGATACGCAGTATTTT.

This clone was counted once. CDR3 residues: CASSASTGTGVNYGYTF. The DNA for the CDR3 is TGTGCCAGCAGTGCCTCAACCGGGACAGGGGTTAACTATGGCTACACCTTC. This chain connects TRBV25-1 to TRBJ1-2, with 10 bases aligning to TRBD1. Germline loops: CDR1 MGHDK, CDR2 SYGVNS. This CDR3 has 17 residues. J was trimmed by 1 base and V by 4 bases; bases with no gene match: 9.

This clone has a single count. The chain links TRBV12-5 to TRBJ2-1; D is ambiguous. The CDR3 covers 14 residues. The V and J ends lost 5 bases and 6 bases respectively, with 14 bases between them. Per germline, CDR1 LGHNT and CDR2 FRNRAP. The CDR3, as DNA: TGTGCTAGTGGTCTCCTCTCCCCGGGCAATGAGCAGTTCTTC. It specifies CASGLLSPGNEQFF.

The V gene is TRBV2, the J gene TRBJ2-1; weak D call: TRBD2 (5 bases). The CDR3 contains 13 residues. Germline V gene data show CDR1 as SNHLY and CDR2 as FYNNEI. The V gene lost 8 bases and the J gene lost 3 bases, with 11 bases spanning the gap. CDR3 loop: CASCPAGYNEQFF. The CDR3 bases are TGTGCCAGCTGTCCCGCGGGCTACAATGAGCAGTTCTTC.